This record looks at one T cell receptor beta chain sequence and its context. Its antigen remains unidentified. Positively selected for CCR7, the CD45RO-negative cells used as naive CD8 cells excluded terminally differentiated effector memory CD45RA+ cells. HIV-negative, healthy adults without recent acute infections or vaccinations were the donors. The sample is drawn from a study of shared clonotypes between healthy human individuals. For the study at large: Donors were two women and a few men aged 18 to 49. Study-level results: Lower generation probabilities were found for non-shared clonotypes than for those shared by all four donors.

Generated by immunoSEQ multiplex PCR, the TCRdb table keeps only in-frame clones and is missing some. In the table there are about 2 million clones, approximately 95% of which are singletons. Germline CDR1 is SGHTA and CDR2 is FQGTGA. The CDR3 loop spans 15 amino acids. With 4 bases removed from V and 0 bases from J, the gap between germline ends came to 10 bases. The material sequenced was naive CD8+ T cells sorted from blood. The sequence derives from a young man in good health. V and J are TRBV7-3 and TRBJ2-1; D unresolved. CDR3 bases: TGTGCCAGCAGCTCCGGACGGAGCTCCTACAATGAGCAGTTCTTC. This translates into CASSSGRSSYNEQFF.